The 15 T cell receptor beta chains below come from one sample, sequenced in a study of blood T cell repertoires in COVID-19. Assay used: immunoSEQ multiplex PCR; TCRdb lists only in-frame clones, some missing. The sample holds 300,000 to 400,000 clones, over 75% seen once. The sequencing sample was made of peripheral blood. The receptors stem from a woman aged 45-65 years with active or convalescent COVID-19.

The chain has TRBV27 and TRBJ1-3, with a tentative D call TRBD1 (5 bases). CDR1 is MNHEY and CDR2 is SMNVEV in the germline V gene (reference sequence). The germline V and J ends were trimmed by 2 bases and 4 bases, with 12 bases remaining between them. The CDR3 runs 15 residues. The CDR3 loop is CASSLGRAAGNTIYF. The CDR3 coding sequence is TGTGCCAGCAGTTTAGGCAGGGCGGCAGGAAACACCATATATTTT.

This sequence joins TRBV28 and TRBJ2-2, with TRBD2 matching 7 bases. The CDR3 is 17 amino acids. Germline CDR1 is MDHEN and CDR2 is SYDVKM. Trimming took 3 bases from V and 5 from J; bases not matched to a gene: 12. CDR3 nucleotides: TGTGCCAGCAGTTTGGCTAGCGGAGGAATCGTTACCGGGGAGCTGTTTTTT. Translated: CASSLASGGIVTGELFF. The complete variable domain, with remaining parts taken from reference TRBV28 and TRBJ2-2, reads DVKVTQSSRYLVKRTGEKVFLECVQDMDHENMFWYRQDPGLGLRLIYFSYDVKMKEKGDIPEGYSVSREKKERFSLILESASTNQTSMYLCASSLASGGIVTGELFFGEGSRLTVL.

There are a few counts of this clone. The chain has TRBV10-1 and TRBJ2-2; 7 nucleotides agree with TRBD1. The CDR3 is made up of 17 amino acids. Germline assignment: CDR1 WNHNN and CDR2 SYGVQD (reference sequence). Trimming removed 7 bases from V and 3 bases from J; junction bases left unmatched: 14. The CDR3 spells CASNRSSATGYTGELFF. For the CDR3, the DNA is TGCGCCAGCAACAGAAGTTCGGCGACAGGGTACACCGGGGAGCTGTTTTTT.

The rearrangement links TRBV19 to TRBJ2-1, with TRBD2 matching over 7 bases. This CDR3 region has 13 residues. The V gene's germline CDR1 is LNHDA and CDR2 SQIVND (reference sequence). V shed 5 bases, J shed 6 bases, and the junction held 4 bases outside the gene matches. CDR3 residues: CASSLRTSNEQFF. CDR3 in DNA: TGTGCCAGTAGTCTTCGGACTAGCAATGAGCAGTTCTTC. Full variable domain (remainder filled in from reference TRBV19 and TRBJ2-1): DGGITQSPKYLFRKEGQNVTLSCEQNLNHDAMYWYRQDPGQGLRLIYYSQIVNDFQKGDIAEGYSVSREKKESFPLTVTSAQKNPTAFYLCASSLRTSNEQFFGPGTRLTVL.

The V and J genes are TRBV7-9 and TRBJ2-7; 10 bases match TRBD2. The J segment lost 0 bases and the V segment lost 4 bases, leaving 12 bases of the junction unmatched. Germline V CDR1 and CDR2: SEHNR, FQNEAQ (reference sequence). This CDR3 comprises 18 residues. The CDR3 region is CASSSTASGSSPSYEQYF. The CDR3 DNA follows: TGTGCCAGCAGCTCTACTGCTAGCGGGAGTTCGCCCTCCTACGAGCAGTACTTC. The whole variable domain, remainder taken from reference TRBV7-9 and TRBJ2-7, is DTGVSQNPRHKITKRGQNVTFRCDPISEHNRLYWYRQTLGQGPEFLTYFQNEAQLEKSRLLSDRFSAERPKGSFSTLEIQRTEQGDSAMYLCASSSTASGSSPSYEQYFGPGTRLTVT.

V and J are TRBV12-3 or TRBV12-4 and TRBJ2-3; D unclear. The CDR3 contains 13 residues. V was pared by 3 bases and J by 2 bases, with 6 bases between. The CDR3 here is CASSFFLTDTQYF. The CDR3 DNA reads as TGTGCCAGCAGTTTTTTCCTCACAGATACGCAGTATTTT.

The chain combines TRBV19 with TRBJ2-7, with a tentative D call TRBD2 (6 bases). Trimming removed 4 bases at V and 3 bases at J, with 19 bases between. Per germline, CDR1 LNHDA and CDR2 SQIVND (reference sequence). CDR3 size: 16 residues. In nucleotides, the CDR3 is TGTGCCAGTAGTAACCACCCAGGGACTCGCATCTACGAGCAGTACTTC. Protein: CASSNHPGTRIYEQYF.

The chain combines TRBV5-5 with TRBJ2-3; 7 bases agree with TRBD2. The germline gives CDR1 SGHKS, CDR2 YYEKEE (reference sequence). V shed 0 bases, J shed 3 bases, and the junction held 13 bases outside the gene matches. CDR3 length equals 18 residues. CDR3 in amino acids: CASSLARGELRWTDTQYF. The DNA of the CDR3 is TGTGCCAGCAGCTTGGCTCGGGGGGAACTGAGGTGGACAGATACGCAGTATTTT. Filled out from reference TRBV5-5 and TRBJ2-3, the complete variable domain reads DAGVTQSPTHLIKTRGQQVTLRCSPISGHKSVSWYQQVLGQGPQFIFQYYEKEERGRGNFPDRFSARQFPNYSSELNVNALLLGDSALYLCASSLARGELRWTDTQYFGPGTRLTVL.

The chain recombines TRBV7-2 with TRBJ2-3; D uncertain. The CDR3 totals 15 residues. V shed 1 base and J shed 0 bases, with 8 bases lying between them. The V gene's germline CDR1 is SGHTA and CDR2 FQGNSA. This CDR3 reads CASSLGSSSTDTQYF. DNA for the CDR3: TGTGCCAGCAGCTTAGGGAGCTCTAGCACAGATACGCAGTATTTT.

The chain has TRBV29-1 and TRBJ2-1; 7 positions agree with TRBD2. Germline trimming cut 0 bases from V and 4 bases from J; bases unmatched to any gene: 9. The CDR3 is made up of 16 amino acids. Germline CDR1 SQVTM, CDR2 ANQGSEA. The chain's CDR3 is CSVEDSIAGGYNEQFF. The CDR3 DNA sequence: TGCAGCGTTGAAGACAGTATAGCCGGGGGGTACAATGAGCAGTTCTTC.

CDR3 in amino acids: CASSLVQGTEKLFF. The CDR3 DNA is TGCGCCAGCAGCTTGGTACAGGGGACCGAAAAACTGTTTTTT. V usage is TRBV5-1 and J usage is TRBJ1-4, with 7 bases matching TRBD1. Germline V gives CDR1 SGHRS, CDR2 YFSETQ. The CDR3 extends over 14 amino acids. The V segment lost 0 bases and the J segment 8 bases; nucleotides outside the gene matches: 4.

The chain has TRBV7-3 and TRBJ2-2; 7 positions match TRBD2. This CDR3 is 15 amino acids long. CDR1 is SGHTA and CDR2 is FQGTGA in the germline V gene. J gave up 1 base and V 2 bases, and 1 base lay outside the gene matches. Here the CDR3 DNA reads TGTGCCAGCAGCTTACGCGGGGGGAACACCGGGGAGCTGTTTTTT. As protein: CASSLRGGNTGELFF.

The rearrangement links TRBV3-1 (or the pseudogene TRBV3-2) to TRBJ2-7; D not resolved. Trimming stripped 3 bases from V and 9 bases from J, with 15 bases between. The CDR3 runs 13 residues. CDR1 and CDR2 (germline): LGHDT, YNNKEL (reference sequence). Here the CDR3 DNA reads TGTGCCAGCAGCCACGAAAGACTGAAAGGGCAGTACTTC. This encodes CASSHERLKGQYF.

The chain couples TRBV4-2 to TRBJ2-7; TRBD2 matches 11 bases. V lost 1 base, J lost 6 bases, and 8 bases stayed unmatched. The CDR3 has 16 residues. Germline loops: CDR1 LGHNA, CDR2 YNFKEQ. The CDR3 is CASSQGLTSGKAEQYF. The CDR3 DNA is TGTGCCAGCAGCCAAGGTTTGACTAGCGGGAAGGCCGAGCAGTACTTC.

The chain joins TRBV9 to TRBJ2-7; 7 positions match TRBD2. Germline trimming cut 2 bases from V and 2 bases from J; bases unmatched to any gene: 4. This CDR3 comprises 14 residues. Germline V gene sequence: CDR1 SGDLS, CDR2 YYNGEE. In nucleotides, the CDR3 is TGTGCCAGCAGCGTGAGCGGGACCACCTACGAGCAGTACTTC. Translated: CASSVSGTTYEQYF.